A selection of T cell receptor beta chains follows, all from one sample in a study of human T cells and chemical hapten exposure. TCRdb passed the RACE reads through MiXCR, listing each CDR3 protein once. The table records 75,000 to 95,000 distinct CDR3 sequences, approximately 10% of them present only once. The sequencing here drew on whole blood, taken in connection with sensitization to the hapten diphenylcyclopropenone (DPC). These receptors originate from a woman aged 55-70 years with alopecia areata. Some clones in this sample may be carry-over from other donors' samples. Both conserved end residues are part of each CDR3. Fields, in order: D gene, V gene, CDR3 length, J gene, clone size, CDR3 DNA, CDR3 protein. D genes are given only for firm matches. Rows give clone size only sometimes, using once, few, many, or a class for an expanded clone.

TRBD1	TRBV5-1	14	TRBJ1-1	few	TGCGCCAGCAGCGCACTTGGACAGGATCTTGAAGCTTTCTTT	CASSALGQDLEAFF
.	TRBV5-1	16	TRBJ1-6	many	TGCGCCAGCAGCTCCCAAGGAGGCTCCTATAATTCACCCCTCCACTTT	CASSSQGGSYNSPLHF
TRBD2	TRBV9	13	TRBJ2-5	.	TGTGCCAGCAGCTCCGGGGGGGAAGAGACCCAGTACTTC	CASSSGGEETQYF
TRBD1	TRBV5-4	15	TRBJ2-1	.	TGTGCCAGCAGCATCCAAGGACAGGATTACAATGAGCAGTTCTTC	CASSIQGQDYNEQFF
TRBD1	TRBV7-7	15	TRBJ2-7	.	TGTGCTAGCAGTTATGACAGGGGGCCATCCTACGAGCAGTACTTC	CASSYDRGPSYEQYF
.	TRBV5-1	14	TRBJ2-7	few	TGCGCCAGCAGCCCGCAGGAGGCCTCCTACGAGCAGTACTTC	CASSPQEASYEQYF
.	TRBV29-1	16	TRBJ1-1	few	TGCAGCACCTCGTATCGGGCGGGAACCATGAACACTGAAGCTTTCTTT	CSTSYRAGTMNTEAFF
TRBD1	TRBV11-1	16	TRBJ2-1	few	TGTGCCAGCAGCCAGAAACCGACAGGGGGTGGCGATGAGCAGTTCTTC	CASSQKPTGGGDEQFF
TRBD2	TRBV20-1	16	TRBJ2-3	.	TGCAGTGCTAGAGCACCCGGACTAGAGGCCACAGATACGCAGTATTTT	CSARAPGLEATDTQYF
.	TRBV14	16	TRBJ2-1	many	TGTGCCAGCAGCCAAGTGGGGGCTTTTGAGGGAAATGAGCAGTTCTTC	CASSQVGAFEGNEQFF
.	TRBV29-1	12	TRBJ1-1	.	TGCAGCGTTGCCAGGGGAAAGACTGAAGCTTTCTTT	CSVARGKTEAFF
.	TRBV5-5	14	TRBJ1-5	medium-sized	TGTGCCAGCAGCTTTTGGGGGTTCGGTCAGCCCCAGCATTTT	CASSFWGFGQPQHF
TRBD1	TRBV20-1	14	TRBJ1-1	many	TGCAGTGCTAGGCGAGGACAGGGGGCGACTGAAGCTTTCTTT	CSARRGQGATEAFF
TRBD1	TRBV7-2	14	TRBJ1-1	few	TGTGCCAGCAGCGTACAGGGGGAAGGTACTGAAGCTTTCTTT	CASSVQGEGTEAFF
.	TRBV30	13	TRBJ2-3	many	TGTGCCTGGAGCACGGGGGCCACAGATACGCAGTATTTT	CAWSTGATDTQYF
.	TRBV6-1	14	TRBJ1-5	many	TGTGCCAGCAGTGAGTGGGAGTTCAATCAGCCCCAGCATTTT	CASSEWEFNQPQHF
.	TRBV7-9	12	TRBJ1-1	.	TGTGCCAGCAGCATCGTTCAAGTGGAAGCTTTCTTT	CASSIVQVEAFF
.	TRBV7-2	12	TRBJ2-3	many	TGTGCCAGCAGGCAGGGCGCAGATACGCAGTATTTT	CASRQGADTQYF
.	TRBV5-5	14	TRBJ1-1	few	TGTGCCAGCTCCTGGATGACAGCGAACACTGAAGCTTTCTTT	CASSWMTANTEAFF
TRBD1	TRBV6-6	15	TRBJ2-1	.	TGTGCCAGCAGTACGACAGGGGGCGCCTACAATGAGCAGTTCTTC	CASSTTGGAYNEQFF
.	TRBV11-2	15	TRBJ1-5	.	TGTGCCAGCAGCTTAGATCGGCTGGGGCCGGGGCCCCAGCATTTT	CASSLDRLGPGPQHF
TRBD1	TRBV29-1	13	TRBJ1-2	many	TGCAGCGTGAGGACAGGGGAGAACTATGGCTACACCTTC	CSVRTGENYGYTF
.	TRBV5-4	16	TRBJ2-1	.	TGTGCCAGCCGAGAACCGCAAATTAGGTCCTACAATGAGCAGTTCTTC	CASREPQIRSYNEQFF
.	TRBV7-6	16	TRBJ2-5	few	TGTGCCAGCAGCCCAACCCGTAGTGGCGGAGGGGAGACCCAGTACTTC	CASSPTRSGGGETQYF
TRBD1	TRBV29-1	12	TRBJ1-1	many	TGCAGCGCCGTAACACAGGGGAATGAAGCTTTCTTT	CSAVTQGNEAFF
.	TRBV19	12	TRBJ1-5	many	TGTGCCAGTAGTATTTCTGGGTTAGCCCAGCATTTT	CASSISGLAQHF
.	TRBV28	11	TRBJ2-1	few	TGTGCCAGCAAGGCGGGGCATGAGCAGTTCTTC	CASKAGHEQFF
TRBD1	TRBV9	15	TRBJ2-4	.	TGTGCCAGCAGCCACACAGGGGCTGGCAAAAACATTCAGTACTTC	CASSHTGAGKNIQYF
.	TRBV27	16	TRBJ2-1	many	TGTGCCAGCAGTTTATACCTCCTAGCCTCCTACAATGAGCAGTTCTTC	CASSLYLLASYNEQFF
.	TRBV9	13	TRBJ1-5	many	TGTGCCAGCAGCGAGACAGGCAATCAGCCCCAGCATTTT	CASSETGNQPQHF
TRBD2	TRBV2	13	TRBJ2-7	.	TGTGCCAGCAGTAGACTAGCTGTCTACGAGCAGTACTTC	CASSRLAVYEQYF
TRBD1	TRBV7-8	17	TRBJ1-2	many	TGTGCCAGCAGCTCGCGCCCGGCTGGACAGGGTTCTTATGGCTACACCTTC	CASSSRPAGQGSYGYTF
.	TRBV5-1	15	TRBJ2-2	.	TGCGCCAGCAGCTTGGAGGGGGATCACACCGGGGAGCTGTTTTTT	CASSLEGDHTGELFF
.	TRBV29-1	12	TRBJ1-1	many	TGCAGCGCCCAGGTGTGGCAGGGAAGATCTTTCTTT	CSAQVWQGRSFF
.	TRBV18	17	TRBJ2-3	.	TGTGCCAGCTCACCACCGGGTATGGGGGATATTACAGATACGCAGTATTTT	CASSPPGMGDITDTQYF
.	TRBV7-6	14	TRBJ1-3	few	TGTGCCAGCAGCCAACAGGTCTCTGGAAACACCATATATTTT	CASSQQVSGNTIYF
.	TRBV6-5	13	TRBJ1-5	.	TGTGCCAGCAGACGCACCAGACAGCTCCCGTGGCATTTT	CASRRTRQLPWHF
TRBD1	TRBV11-1	14	TRBJ2-2	few	TGTGCCAGCAGCCCCAGACAGGGAGCCGGGGAGCTGTTTTTT	CASSPRQGAGELFF
.	TRBV2	15	TRBJ2-7	few	TGTGCCAGCACCGAACAGGGCAAGTACTCCTACGAGCAGTACTTC	CASTEQGKYSYEQYF
.	TRBV7-6	11	TRBJ2-1	many	TGTGCCAGCAGCTTAGGCAATGAGCAGTTCTTC	CASSLGNEQFF
.	TRBV18	16	TRBJ1-1	many	TGTGCCAGCTCACCACCGGGACCCGGTAGGGTCACTGAAGCTTTCTTT	CASSPPGPGRVTEAFF
.	TRBV5-1	14	TRBJ1-4	.	TGCGCCAGCAGCTTGGTCGGGTCGGGAGAAAAACTGTTTTTT	CASSLVGSGEKLFF
TRBD1	TRBV5-1	15	TRBJ1-5	.	TGCGCCAGCAGCAGTACAGGGGAGGGCAATCAGCCCCAGCATTTT	CASSSTGEGNQPQHF
.	TRBV6-1	11	TRBJ1-1	few	TGTGCCAGCAGTCTCCCAGGGGAAGCTTTCTTT	CASSLPGEAFF
.	TRBV19	19	TRBJ2-2	many	TGTGCCAGTAGTATAGATCTGGTGGAGGAGGGGGCGAACACCGGGGAGCTGTTTTTT	CASSIDLVEEGANTGELFF
TRBD2	TRBV19	15	TRBJ2-1	.	TGTGCCAGTAGTAAGCCGTCTAGCGGCCACAATGAGCAGTTCTTC	CASSKPSSGHNEQFF
.	TRBV5-1	16	TRBJ2-4	.	TGCGCCAGCAGCTTGGGGGCCCTTTCCACCAAAAACATTCAGTACTTC	CASSLGALSTKNIQYF
.	TRBV6-5	15	TRBJ1-1	.	TGTGCCAGCACCCGGCGGGGGGCCCCGAACACTGAAGCTTTCTTT	CASTRRGAPNTEAFF
TRBD2	TRBV3-1	14	TRBJ2-1	.	TGTGCCAGCAGCCCCCTCGGCTACGGGGGGGAGCAGTTCTTC	CASSPLGYGGEQFF
.	TRBV12-3/TRBV12-4	13	TRBJ2-7	.	TGTGCCAGCAGTTTAGAGACCAGCTCCGAGCAGTACTTC	CASSLETSSEQYF
.	TRBV9	14	TRBJ1-6	many	TGTGCCAGCAGCGTAGGTCCCGAGGGTTCACCCCTCCACTTT	CASSVGPEGSPLHF